Following are 9 T cell receptor beta chains from one sample sequenced in a study of blood T cells in healthy people across ages (dated by TCRdb to the mid-2010s). Libraries came from 5' RACE. Sequenced using an Illumina HiSeq 2500. A second PCR of roughly 7 to 11 cycles was performed with a sample-barcoded 5' primer and a J-beta primer mix. TCRdb trimmed the raw reads at Q25, called clones with MiXCR and kept productive beta chains. A single entry per CDR3 protein holds the most common genes and DNA from its merged rows. The sample table lists roughly 730,000 distinct CDR3 sequences, about 56% of them with a count of one. The top ten clones comprise more than 25% of the sample. The sequencing input was blood. The source of these receptors is a man aged 35-49 years in good health.

As for this clonotype: The junction differs from germline at one of its ends, possibly a read error. CDR3 nucleotide sequence: TGTGCCAGCAGCAAAACTAGCGGGGGACCTTCTAGCACAAATACGCAGTATTTT. This sequence encodes CASSKTSGGPSSTNTQYF. The chain employs TRBV7-9 and TRBJ2-3; 11 bases are shared with TRBD2. CDR1 is SEHNR, CDR2 FQNEAQ, per germline (reference sequence). The CDR3 is made up of 18 amino acids.

This clonotype turned up a few times. This chain connects TRBV7-9 to TRBJ2-4; the match to TRBD2 covers 7 bases. The CDR3 consists of 13 residues. Per the germline V gene, CDR1 is SEHNR and CDR2 is FQNEAQ (reference sequence). V lost 1 base and J lost 13; bases outside the gene matches: 7. The CDR3 loop reads CASSLDLGGEQYF. DNA of the CDR3: TGTGCCAGCAGCTTAGACTTGGGGGGGGAGCAGTACTTC. The full variable domain, in which reference TRBV7-9 and TRBJ2-4 provide the parts outside the CDR3, is DTGVSQNPRHKITKRGQNVTFRCDPISEHNRLYWYRQTLGQGPEFLTYFQNEAQLEKSRLLSDRFSAERPKGSFSTLEIQRTEQGDSAMYLCASSLDLGGEQYFGAGTRLSVL.

The chain recombines TRBV28 with TRBJ1-1; TRBD1 matches at 7 bases. Unmatched junction bases numbered 7, after V lost 5 bases and J lost 1 base. Germline V gene sequence: CDR1 MDHEN, CDR2 SYDVKM. This CDR3 region has 15 residues. The CDR3 coding sequence is TGTGCCAGCAGTGGACAGGTTTATCAGAACACTGAAGCTTTCTTT. Protein sequence: CASSGQVYQNTEAFF.

The V call is TRBV29-1, the J call TRBJ2-3; TRBD1 or TRBD2 may be the D gene (5 bases each). V was pared by 6 bases and J by 1 base, with 14 bases between. The CDR3 spans 14 residues. CDR1 is SQVTM and CDR2 is ANQGSEA in the germline V gene. The CDR3 sequence is CSVGTLGGTDTQYF. The CDR3 DNA follows: TGCAGCGTAGGGACCCTTGGGGGCACAGATACGCAGTATTTT.

The chain recombines TRBV29-1 with TRBJ2-6; a possible D gene is TRBD1 (5 bases). CDR1 is SQVTM, CDR2 ANQGSEA, per germline. Trimming cost V 2 bases and J 2 bases, with 19 bases left between them. This CDR3 spans 18 amino acids. The CDR3 reads CSVELRVADTPGANVLTF. CDR3 nucleotides: TGCAGCGTTGAATTGAGAGTGGCGGACACCCCTGGGGCCAACGTCCTGACTTTC.

The rearrangement joins TRBV7-9 to TRBJ1-2, with D maybe TRBD1 (6 bases). The CDR3 loop spans 12 amino acids. V lost 8 bases and J lost 6, with 13 bases in between. The germline CDR1 and CDR2 sequences are SEHNR and FQNEAQ (reference sequence). Here the CDR3 reads CASPNEGDGYTF. CDR3 DNA: TGTGCCAGCCCTAACGAGGGGGATGGCTACACCTTC.

The chain carries TRBV27 and TRBJ1-2, with 10 bases identical to TRBD1. With 3 bases clipped from V and 8 bases from J, the junction kept 3 bases outside the gene matches. This CDR3 contains 13 residues. Germline V CDR1 and CDR2: MNHEY, SMNVEV (reference sequence). The CDR3 loop reads CASSFGTGEGYTF. The CDR3, as DNA: TGTGCCAGCAGTTTCGGGACAGGGGAAGGCTACACCTTC.

The V gene is TRBV28, the J gene TRBJ2-7, with D unresolved. Trimming removed 3 bases from V and 2 bases from J, with 8 bases in between. Germline lookup yields CDR1 MDHEN and CDR2 SYDVKM. The length of the CDR3 is 13 residues. The CDR3: CASSLQITYEQYF. The CDR3 coding sequence is TGTGCCAGCAGTTTGCAGATCACCTACGAGCAGTACTTC.

The chain has TRBV29-1 and TRBJ2-7; 10 bases map to TRBD2. This CDR3 is 13 amino acids long. Germline values: CDR1 SQVTM, CDR2 ANQGSEA. After removal of 8 bases from V and 5 bases from J, the junction contained 9 bases not matched to a gene. This CDR3 is CSIPVAGGNEQYF. The CDR3 DNA is TGCAGCATTCCGGTAGCGGGAGGTAACGAGCAGTACTTC.